The 2 T cell receptor beta chains below all came from one sample that was sequenced in a study of blood T cells in healthy people across ages. The authors ran a second PCR of 7 to 11 cycles using a sample-barcoded 5' primer and a J-beta primer mix. One entry per CDR3 protein, called by TCRdb with MiXCR from the 5' RACE reads. The sample consists of approximately 820,000 distinct CDR3 sequences, roughly 44% of them appearing once. Input material: blood. These receptors originate from a man between 60 and 70 years old in good health.

The J gene is TRBJ1-6, the V gene TRBV12-3 or TRBV12-4; unclear D gene. Trimming pared 4 bases from V and 6 bases from J, leaving 13 bases between. This CDR3 spans 15 amino acids. CDR3 sequence reads: CASSWRALGNSPLHF. The CDR3 nucleotides read TGTGCCAGCAGTTGGCGGGCTCTAGGTAATTCACCCCTCCACTTT.

This sequence joins TRBV7-3 and TRBJ2-1, with 7 bases aligning to TRBD1. CDR1 and CDR2 (germline): SGHTA, FQGTGA. There are 14 residues in the CDR3. Trimming cost V 4 bases and J 10 bases; bases outside gene matches: 10. The CDR3 reads CASSSGQRPYEQFF. The CDR3 DNA reads as TGTGCCAGCAGCTCGGGACAGCGACCCTACGAGCAGTTCTTC.